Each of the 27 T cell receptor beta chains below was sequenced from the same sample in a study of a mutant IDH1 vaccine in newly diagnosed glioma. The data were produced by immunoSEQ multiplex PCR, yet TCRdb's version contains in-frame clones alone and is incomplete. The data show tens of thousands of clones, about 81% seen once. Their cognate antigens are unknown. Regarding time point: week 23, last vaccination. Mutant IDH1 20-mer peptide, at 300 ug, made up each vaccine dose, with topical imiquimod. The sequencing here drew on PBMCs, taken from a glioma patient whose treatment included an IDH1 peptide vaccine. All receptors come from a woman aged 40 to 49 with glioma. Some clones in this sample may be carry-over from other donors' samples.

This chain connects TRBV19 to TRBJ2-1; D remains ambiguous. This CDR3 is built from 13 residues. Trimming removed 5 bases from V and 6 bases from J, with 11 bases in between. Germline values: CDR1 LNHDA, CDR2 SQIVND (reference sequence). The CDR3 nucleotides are TGTGCCAGTAGTCCGAGACCCTTCAATGAGCAGTTCTTC. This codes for CASSPRPFNEQFF.

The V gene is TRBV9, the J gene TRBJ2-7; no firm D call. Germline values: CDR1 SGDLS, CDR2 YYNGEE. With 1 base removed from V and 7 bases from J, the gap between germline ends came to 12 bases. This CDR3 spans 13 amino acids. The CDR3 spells CASSVTNLGEQYF. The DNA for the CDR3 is TGTGCCAGCAGCGTAACTAACTTGGGGGAGCAGTACTTC. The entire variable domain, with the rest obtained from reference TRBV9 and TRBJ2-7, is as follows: DSGVTQTPKHLITATGQRVTLRCSPRSGDLSVYWYQQSLDQGLQFLIQYYNGEERAKGNILERFSAQQFPDLHSELNLSSLELGDSALYFCASSVTNLGEQYFGPGTRLTVT.

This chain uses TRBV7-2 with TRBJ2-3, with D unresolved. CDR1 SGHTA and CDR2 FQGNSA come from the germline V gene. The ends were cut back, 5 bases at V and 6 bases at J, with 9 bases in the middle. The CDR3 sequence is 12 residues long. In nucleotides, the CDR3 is TGTGCCAGCAGCCTGATTGCGGATACGCAGTATTTT. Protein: CASSLIADTQYF.

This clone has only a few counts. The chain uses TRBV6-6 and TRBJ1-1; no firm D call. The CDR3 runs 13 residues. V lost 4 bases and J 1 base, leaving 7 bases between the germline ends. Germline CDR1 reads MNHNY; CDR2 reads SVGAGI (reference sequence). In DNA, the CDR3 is TGTGCCAGCAGTTGGTCCGGGAACACTGAAGCTTTCTTT. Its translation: CASSWSGNTEAFF.

The DNA of the CDR3 is TGTGCCAGCAGCTGGACAGGGGGTAAAGCTTTCTTT. The encoded protein is CASSWTGGKAFF. V gene TRBV5-6 combines with J gene TRBJ1-1, with 10 positions matching TRBD1. Germline V lookup: CDR1 SGHDT, CDR2 YYEEEE. V was clipped by 3 bases and J by 9 bases; unmatched bases: 2. The length of the CDR3 is 12 residues. The full variable domain, rest sourced from reference TRBV5-6 and TRBJ1-1, is DAGVTQSPTHLIKTRGQQVTLRCSPKSGHDTVSWYQQALGQGPQFIFQYYEEEERQRGNFPDRFSGHQFPNYSSELNVNALLLGDSALYLCASSWTGGKAFFGQGTRLTVV.

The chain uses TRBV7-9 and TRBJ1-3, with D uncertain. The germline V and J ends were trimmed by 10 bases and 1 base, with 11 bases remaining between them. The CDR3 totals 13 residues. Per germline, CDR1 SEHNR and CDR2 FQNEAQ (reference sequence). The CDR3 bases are TGTGCCACTGAATGGGGTTCTGGAAACACCATATATTTT. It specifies CATEWGSGNTIYF. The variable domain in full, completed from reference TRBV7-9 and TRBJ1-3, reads DTGVSQNPRHKITKRGQNVTFRCDPISEHNRLYWYRQTLGQGPEFLTYFQNEAQLEKSRLLSDRFSAERPKGSFSTLEIQRTEQGDSAMYLCATEWGSGNTIYFGEGSWLTVV.

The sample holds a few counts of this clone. For the CDR3, the DNA is TGTGCCAGTAGCCTGAAGGGGACTGAAGCTTTCTTT. It is translated as CASSLKGTEAFF. J is TRBJ1-1 and V is TRBV19; possibly TRBD1 for D (5 bases). V was trimmed by 6 bases and J by 5 bases, leaving 10 bases between them. Per the germline V gene, CDR1 is LNHDA and CDR2 is SQIVND (reference sequence). This CDR3 comprises 12 residues.

Here the CDR3 reads CASSLGTSGGATGELFF. The CDR3 region has the DNA TGCGCCAGCAGCCTGGGGACTAGCGGGGGGGCCACCGGGGAGCTGTTTTTT. The rearrangement uses TRBV5-1 and TRBJ2-2; TRBD2 matches 16 bases. V gave up 4 bases and J gave up 4 bases; unmatched junction bases: 4. CDR1 is SGHRS, CDR2 YFSETQ, per germline. The CDR3 loop spans 17 amino acids.

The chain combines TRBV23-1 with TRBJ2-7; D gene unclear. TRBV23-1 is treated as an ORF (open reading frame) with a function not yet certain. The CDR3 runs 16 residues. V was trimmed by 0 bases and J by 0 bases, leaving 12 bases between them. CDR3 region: CASSQSNEGNSYEQYF. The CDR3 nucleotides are TGCGCCAGCAGTCAATCGAACGAAGGGAACTCCTACGAGCAGTACTTC.

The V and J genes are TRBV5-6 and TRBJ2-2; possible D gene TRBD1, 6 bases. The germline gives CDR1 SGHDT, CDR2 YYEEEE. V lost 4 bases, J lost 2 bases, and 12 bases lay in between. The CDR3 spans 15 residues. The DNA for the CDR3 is TGTGCCAGCAGCGCCGGACAGCCAAACACCGGGGAGCTGTTTTTT. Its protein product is CASSAGQPNTGELFF.

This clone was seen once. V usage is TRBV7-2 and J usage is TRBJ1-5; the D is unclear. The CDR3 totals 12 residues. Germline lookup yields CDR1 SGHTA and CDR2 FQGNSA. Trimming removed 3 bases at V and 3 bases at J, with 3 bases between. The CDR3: CASSFYNQPQHF. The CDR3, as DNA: TGTGCCAGCAGCTTTTACAATCAGCCCCAGCATTTT.

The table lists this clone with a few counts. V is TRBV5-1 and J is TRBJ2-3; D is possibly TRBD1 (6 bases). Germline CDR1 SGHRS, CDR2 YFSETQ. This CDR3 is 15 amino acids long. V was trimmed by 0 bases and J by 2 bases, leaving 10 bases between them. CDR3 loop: CASSLDRAITDTQYF. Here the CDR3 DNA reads TGCGCCAGCAGCTTGGACAGGGCTATCACAGATACGCAGTATTTT.

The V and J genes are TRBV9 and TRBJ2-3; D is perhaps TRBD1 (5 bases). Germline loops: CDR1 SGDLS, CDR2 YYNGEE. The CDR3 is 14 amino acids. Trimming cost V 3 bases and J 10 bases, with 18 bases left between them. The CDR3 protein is CASSAQGRGNAQYF. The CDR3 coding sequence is TGTGCCAGCAGCGCGCAGGGTCGTGGCAATGCGCAGTATTTT.

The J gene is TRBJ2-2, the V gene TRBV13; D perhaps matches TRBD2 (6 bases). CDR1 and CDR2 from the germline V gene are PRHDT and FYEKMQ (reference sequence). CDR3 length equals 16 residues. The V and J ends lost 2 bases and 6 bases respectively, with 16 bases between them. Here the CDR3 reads CASSLSSRRGAGELFF. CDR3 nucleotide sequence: TGTGCCAGCAGCTTAAGTAGCCGGCGGGGAGCCGGGGAGCTGTTTTTT.

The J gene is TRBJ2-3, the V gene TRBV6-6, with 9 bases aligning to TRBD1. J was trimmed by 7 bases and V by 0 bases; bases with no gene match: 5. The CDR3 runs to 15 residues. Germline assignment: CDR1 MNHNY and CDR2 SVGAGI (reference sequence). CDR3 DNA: TGTGCCAGCAGTTACTCGGACAGGGGCGCGAATACGCAGTATTTT. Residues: CASSYSDRGANTQYF.

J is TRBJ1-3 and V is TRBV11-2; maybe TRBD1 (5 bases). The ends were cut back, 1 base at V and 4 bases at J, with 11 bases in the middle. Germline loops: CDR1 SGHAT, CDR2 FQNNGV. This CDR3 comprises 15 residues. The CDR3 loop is CASSLGGLRGNTIYF. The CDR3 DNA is TGTGCCAGCAGCTTAGGGGGCTTGAGGGGAAACACCATATATTTT.

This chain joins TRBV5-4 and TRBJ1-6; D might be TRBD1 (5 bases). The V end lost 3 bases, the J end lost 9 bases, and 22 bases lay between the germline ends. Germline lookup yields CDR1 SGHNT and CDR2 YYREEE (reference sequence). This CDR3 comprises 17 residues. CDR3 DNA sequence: TGTGCCAGCAGCTATTCTTTACAGATTGGGGCGCTTTCACCCCTCCACTTT. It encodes CASSYSLQIGALSPLHF.

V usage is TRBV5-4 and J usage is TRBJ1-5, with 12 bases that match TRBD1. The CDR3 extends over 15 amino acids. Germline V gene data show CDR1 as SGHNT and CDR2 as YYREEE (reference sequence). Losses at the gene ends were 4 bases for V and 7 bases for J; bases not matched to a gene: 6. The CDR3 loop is CASSHRDRGPQPQHF. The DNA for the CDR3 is TGTGCCAGCAGCCACAGGGACAGGGGGCCCCAGCCCCAGCATTTT.

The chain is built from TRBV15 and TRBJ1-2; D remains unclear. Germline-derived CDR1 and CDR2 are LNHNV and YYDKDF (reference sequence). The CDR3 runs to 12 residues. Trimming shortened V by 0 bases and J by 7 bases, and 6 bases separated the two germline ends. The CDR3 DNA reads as TGTGCCACCAGCAGAGATCGGACTGGCTACACCTTC. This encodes CATSRDRTGYTF.

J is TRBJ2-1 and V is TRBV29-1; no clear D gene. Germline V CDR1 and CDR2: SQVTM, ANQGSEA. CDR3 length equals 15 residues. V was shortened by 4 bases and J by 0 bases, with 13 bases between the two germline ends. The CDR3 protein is CSVGSAKSSYNEQFF. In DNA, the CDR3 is TGCAGCGTTGGTTCCGCCAAGAGCTCCTACAATGAGCAGTTCTTC.

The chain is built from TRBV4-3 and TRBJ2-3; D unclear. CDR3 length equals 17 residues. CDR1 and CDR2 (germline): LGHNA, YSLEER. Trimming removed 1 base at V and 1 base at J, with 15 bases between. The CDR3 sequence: CASSQGAITFGTDTQYF. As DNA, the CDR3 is TGCGCCAGCAGCCAAGGGGCTATCACGTTCGGCACAGATACGCAGTATTTT.

CDR3 nucleotides: TGTGCCAGCATTTTAGGACAGGGCGGGATGAACACTGAAGCTTTCTTT. It yields the protein CASILGQGGMNTEAFF. The V and J genes are TRBV2 and TRBJ1-1; 8 positions match TRBD1. Trimming took 7 bases from V and 0 from J; bases not matched to a gene: 10. The germline gives CDR1 SNHLY, CDR2 FYNNEI. The CDR3 runs to 16 residues.

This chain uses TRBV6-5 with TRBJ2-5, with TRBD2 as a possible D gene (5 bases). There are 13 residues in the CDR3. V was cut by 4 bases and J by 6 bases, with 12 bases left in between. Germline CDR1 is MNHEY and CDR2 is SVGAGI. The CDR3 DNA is TGTGCCAGCAGTTGGGATAGCGTGAAGACCCAGTACTTC. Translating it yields CASSWDSVKTQYF.

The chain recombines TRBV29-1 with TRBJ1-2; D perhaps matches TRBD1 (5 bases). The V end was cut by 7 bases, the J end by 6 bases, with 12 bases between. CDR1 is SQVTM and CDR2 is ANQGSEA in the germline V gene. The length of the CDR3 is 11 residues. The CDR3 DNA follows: TGCAGCGAAGGGGATGGTGATGGCTACACCTTC. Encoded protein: CSEGDGDGYTF.

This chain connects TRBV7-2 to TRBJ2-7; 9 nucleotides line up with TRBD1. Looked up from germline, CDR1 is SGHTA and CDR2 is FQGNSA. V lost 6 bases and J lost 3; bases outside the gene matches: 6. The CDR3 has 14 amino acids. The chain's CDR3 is CASSLSTGGYEQYF. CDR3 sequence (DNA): TGTGCCAGCAGTTTATCGACAGGGGGCTACGAGCAGTACTTC.

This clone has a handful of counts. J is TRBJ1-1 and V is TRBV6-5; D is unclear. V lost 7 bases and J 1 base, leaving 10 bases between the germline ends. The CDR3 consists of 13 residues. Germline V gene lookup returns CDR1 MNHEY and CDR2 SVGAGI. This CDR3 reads CASTPTPNTEAFF. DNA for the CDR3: TGTGCCAGCACACCGACTCCGAACACTGAAGCTTTCTTT.

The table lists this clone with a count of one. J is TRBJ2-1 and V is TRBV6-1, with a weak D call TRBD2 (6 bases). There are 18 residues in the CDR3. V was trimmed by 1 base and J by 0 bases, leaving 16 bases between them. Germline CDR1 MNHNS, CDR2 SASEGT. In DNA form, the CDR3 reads TGTGCCAGCAGTGAAGAAATCGGCGGGGTCAGCTCCTACAATGAGCAGTTCTTC. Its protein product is CASSEEIGGVSSYNEQFF.